The 27 T cell receptor beta chains reported below all come from one sample, sequenced in a study of T-cell reconstitution after alpha-beta-depleted transplantation in children. A library of TCRbeta sequences, prepared with unique molecular identifiers, was generated. TCRdb processed the PCR reads anew with MiXCR; each CDR3 protein has one entry. The sample lists some 200,000 distinct CDR3 sequences; roughly 8.3% were seen once. Sequenced here: PBMCs, mostly from graft donor cells, sampled 360 days after TCRalphabeta/CD19-depleted stem cell transplant. Receptor source: a male patient aged 2-15 years who had a stem cell transplant for acute myeloid leukemia, so the T cells may come from the graft donor.

The CDR3 protein is CASSIGTKNTGELFF. The CDR3 DNA reads as TGTGCCAGCAGCATCGGGACAAAGAACACCGGGGAGCTGTTTTTT. The chain combines TRBV7-8 with TRBJ2-2; tentatively, D is TRBD1 (6 bases). The CDR3 has 15 amino acids. With 5 bases removed from V and 1 base from J, the gap between germline ends came to 11 bases. CDR1 is SGHVS and CDR2 is FQNEAQ in the germline V gene.

J is TRBJ2-1 and V is TRBV12-3 or TRBV12-4; TRBD2 agrees at 11 bases. Trimming removed 7 bases from V and 9 bases from J; junction bases left unmatched: 8. The CDR3 spans 14 residues. CDR3 bases: TGTGCCAGCACCATTAGCGGGGGGGTAGGTGAGCAGTTCTTC. This gives the protein CASTISGGVGEQFF.

The rearrangement links TRBV12-3 or TRBV12-4 to TRBJ2-7, with D possibly matching TRBD2 (5 bases). V lost 0 bases and J 3 bases, leaving 9 bases between the germline ends. The CDR3 extends over 14 amino acids. The CDR3 loop reads CASSLAGELYEQYF. DNA of the CDR3: TGTGCCAGCAGTTTAGCGGGAGAGCTCTACGAGCAGTACTTC.

Ten or more counts support this clonotype. The chain carries TRBV7-2 and TRBJ2-7, with D hard to call. Germline CDR1 is SGHTA and CDR2 is FQGNSA. This CDR3 is 11 amino acids long. Between the trimmed V and J ends, which lost 0 bases and 7 bases, there was a span of 4 bases. The CDR3 here is CASSLAIEQYF. Written as DNA, the CDR3 is TGTGCCAGCAGCTTAGCAATAGAGCAGTACTTC.

This clonotype appeared many times. The CDR3 reads CASSPISVQETQYF. As DNA, the CDR3 is TGTGCCAGCTCACCTATCAGCGTCCAAGAGACCCAGTACTTC. The chain employs TRBV18 and TRBJ2-5; no clear D. Germline values: CDR1 KGHSH, CDR2 LQKENI. Trimming stripped 3 bases from V and 1 base from J, with 9 bases between. This CDR3 is built from 14 residues. Looking up the rest from reference TRBV18 and TRBJ2-5 gives the full variable domain: NAGVMQNPRHLVRRRGQEARLRCSPMKGHSHVYWYRQLPEEGLKFMVYLQKENIIDESGMPKERFSAEFPKEGPSILRIQQVVRGDSAAYFCASSPISVQETQYFGPGTRLLVL.

This clonotype occurred a few times. The J gene is TRBJ2-7, the V gene TRBV18; D is tentatively TRBD1 or TRBD2 (5 bases each). The CDR3 length is 14 residues. CDR1 KGHSH and CDR2 LQKENI come from the germline V gene. Trimming took off 0 bases at V and 5 bases at J, with 11 bases between the two ends. The CDR3 sequence: CASSPPRGAHEQYF. The CDR3 DNA follows: TGTGCCAGCTCACCACCGAGAGGGGCCCACGAGCAGTACTTC.

The chain employs TRBV6-5 and TRBJ2-2; D remains ambiguous. The CDR3 has 15 amino acids. V lost 0 bases and J lost 1, with 6 bases in between. Germline V gene sequence: CDR1 MNHEY, CDR2 SVGAGI. CDR3 residues: CASSYSTGNTGELFF. The CDR3 nucleotides are TGTGCCAGCAGTTACTCTACCGGGAACACCGGGGAGCTGTTTTTT.

This clonotype was seen only a few times. The chain carries TRBV21-1 and TRBJ2-7; the table gives TRBD1 as D, unverified against the DNA. TRBV21-1 represents a pseudogene. There are 12 residues in the CDR3. For the CDR3, the DNA is TGTGCCAGCAGCTGCAGGGACAGGGCCCAGTACGTC. Encoded protein: CASSCRDRAQYV.

This clonotype has more than one count but fewer than ten. The chain carries TRBV12-3 or TRBV12-4 and TRBJ1-2; perhaps TRBD1 as D (6 bases). Trimming stripped 8 bases from V and 8 bases from J, with 24 bases between. The CDR3 totals 15 residues. The CDR3 DNA reads TGTGCCAGCTGTAAAGGAGGCAGGGGCGCGGAAGGCTACACCTTC. Translation: CASCKGGRGAEGYTF.

This clonotype appeared a few times. The CDR3 DNA follows: TGTGCCAGCAGCTCGATTCTCCCGGGAGGCCAAGAGACCCAGTACTTC. This sequence encodes CASSSILPGGQETQYF. The rearrangement links TRBV11-1 to TRBJ2-5; 7 nucleotides agree with TRBD2. The J segment lost 1 base and the V segment lost 4 bases, leaving 9 bases of the junction unmatched. Germline loops: CDR1 SGHAT, CDR2 FQDESV (reference sequence). The CDR3 contains 16 residues.

J is TRBJ1-2 and V is TRBV7-9; D might be TRBD1 (6 bases). The V end lost 2 bases, the J end lost 0 bases, and 16 bases lay between the germline ends. CDR3 length equals 17 residues. Germline loops: CDR1 SEHNR, CDR2 FQNEAQ (reference sequence). This chain's CDR3 is CASSLSGTIVANYGYTF. As DNA, the CDR3 is TGTGCCAGCAGCTTAAGTGGGACAATTGTAGCTAACTATGGCTACACCTTC.

This chain links TRBV29-1 with TRBJ2-1; TRBD2 is a possible D gene (5 bases). CDR1 and CDR2 from the germline V gene are SQVTM and ANQGSEA. The V gene lost 7 bases and the J gene lost 0 bases, with 16 bases spanning the gap. The CDR3 loop spans 15 amino acids. The CDR3 DNA reads TGCAGCGGGACTGGCGGGCCGAGCTCCTACAATGAGCAGTTCTTC. Translation: CSGTGGPSSYNEQFF.

The table lists this clonotype with a few counts. This rearrangement joins TRBV6-2 or TRBV6-3 to TRBJ2-7; D may be TRBD2 (6 bases). Germline V gene data show CDR1 as MNHEY and CDR2 as SVGEGT. V was shortened by 2 bases and J by 0 bases, with 8 bases between the two germline ends. The CDR3 loop spans 14 amino acids. The CDR3 reads CASSYPGGSYEQYV. In nucleotides, the CDR3 is TGTGCCAGCAGTTACCCCGGGGGCTCCTACGAGCAGTACGTC.

The chain employs TRBV7-8 and TRBJ1-4; 9 positions match TRBD1. The V gene end was trimmed by 5 bases and the J gene end by 8 bases; junction bases not matched to a gene: 12. The CDR3 consists of 16 residues. Germline V gives CDR1 SGHVS, CDR2 FQNEAQ. The CDR3 nucleotides read TGTGCCAGCAGCGAAGGCCCGGGACAGGGCCGGGAAAAACTGTTTTTT. Its translation is CASSEGPGQGREKLFF.

At least ten counts were recorded for this clonotype. The chain carries TRBV12-3 or TRBV12-4 and TRBJ2-5, with TRBD2 identical over 13 bases. V dropped 3 bases and J dropped 3; count of bases not matched to a gene: 10. The CDR3 has 18 residues. As DNA, the CDR3 is TGTGCCAGCAGTTTCCCGACAGTAGGGACTAGCGGGGAAGAGACCCAGTACTTC. Translating gives CASSFPTVGTSGEETQYF.

The chain links TRBV24-1 to TRBJ2-3; TRBD2 aligns across 13 bases. Trimming took 4 bases from V and 5 from J; bases not matched to a gene: 5. Germline CDR1 reads KGHDR; CDR2 reads SFDVKD. CDR3 length equals 16 residues. The CDR3 region is CATSEPGLAGRDTQYF. CDR3 coding DNA: TGTGCCACCAGTGAGCCGGGACTAGCGGGGAGAGATACGCAGTATTTT.

This chain joins TRBV7-2 and TRBJ2-2; D is unresolved. Trimming pared 1 base from V and 1 base from J, leaving 4 bases between. Germline V gives CDR1 SGHTA, CDR2 FQGNSA. CDR3 size: 14 residues. Written as DNA, the CDR3 is TGTGCCAGCAGCTTAGATTGGAACACCGGGGAGCTGTTTTTT. Translated, it gives CASSLDWNTGELFF.

This clonotype was recorded a few times. This chain connects TRBV5-1 to TRBJ1-2; no firm D call. Trimming took 0 bases from V and 0 from J, leaving 9 bases between them. Germline CDR1 SGHRS, CDR2 YFSETQ. The CDR3 sequence is 15 residues long. The CDR3 DNA reads TGCGCCAGCAGCTTGGCAGCGGAGTCTAACTATGGCTACACCTTC. This encodes CASSLAAESNYGYTF.

The chain uses TRBV29-1 and TRBJ2-5; D is unresolved. The length of the CDR3 is 13 residues. V lost 4 bases and J lost 4, with 13 bases in between. The germline gives CDR1 SQVTM, CDR2 ANQGSEA. CDR3 region: CSVAPGPAETQYF. The DNA for the CDR3 is TGCAGCGTTGCCCCGGGCCCCGCAGAGACCCAGTACTTC.

The chain links TRBV12-5 to TRBJ1-5; D is unresolved. This CDR3 is built from 12 residues. V was clipped by 7 bases and J by 4 bases, with 8 bases between them. Looked up from germline, CDR1 is LGHNT and CDR2 is FRNRAP. CDR3 sequence (DNA): TGTGCTAGTGCCTCGGGGAATCAGCCCCAGCATTTT. Protein: CASASGNQPQHF.

In its sample, this clonotype was seen many times. The chain carries TRBV4-3 and TRBJ2-7; D uncertain. Germline V lookup: CDR1 LGHNA, CDR2 YSLEER. CDR3 length: 14 residues. V gave up 0 bases and J gave up 7 bases, with 13 bases separating them. The CDR3 loop is CASSQDGEFREQYF. The CDR3, as DNA: TGCGCCAGCAGCCAAGATGGAGAGTTCCGTGAGCAGTACTTC.

The chain employs TRBV4-3 and TRBJ2-4; weak D call: TRBD2 (5 bases). This CDR3 contains 14 residues. Germline loops: CDR1 LGHNA, CDR2 YSLEER. Trimming left V 9 bases short and J 3 bases short, with 15 bases between. CDR3 residues: CARGPGIGKNIQYF. In nucleotides, the CDR3 is TGCGCCAGAGGCCCGGGAATCGGCAAAAACATTCAGTACTTC.

Many counts were recorded for this clonotype. The J gene is TRBJ2-7, the V gene TRBV4-3, with D uncertain. V dropped 1 base and J dropped 3 bases, with 10 bases sitting between them. CDR1 and CDR2 from the germline V gene are LGHNA and YSLEER. The CDR3 has 14 amino acids. CDR3: CASSQGVGLYEQYF. The CDR3 DNA is TGCGCCAGCAGCCAAGGGGTAGGGCTCTACGAGCAGTACTTC.

This clonotype was observed a handful of times. This sequence joins TRBV7-6 and TRBJ1-3; a possible D gene is TRBD1 (5 bases). In germline, CDR1 is SGHVS, CDR2 FNYEAQ. This CDR3 contains 16 residues. V was trimmed by 2 bases and J by 1 base, leaving 12 bases between them. The CDR3 nucleotides read TGTGCCAGCAGCTTACGGGGCGAGGGGTCTGGAAACACCATATATTTT. This sequence encodes CASSLRGEGSGNTIYF.

The V call is TRBV12-3 or TRBV12-4, the J call TRBJ2-1; perhaps TRBD2 as D (5 bases). Trimming removed 8 bases at V and 3 bases at J, with 17 bases between. This CDR3 has 15 residues. CDR3 sequence reads: CASRAGGGGYNEQFF. The CDR3 DNA sequence: TGTGCCAGCCGTGCGGGTGGCGGAGGCTACAATGAGCAGTTCTTC.

This clonotype was counted a few times. This chain connects TRBV12-3 or TRBV12-4 to TRBJ2-2; D tentatively fits TRBD1 or TRBD2 (7 bases each). CDR3 length: 15 residues. Trimming took off 1 base at V and 5 bases at J, with 11 bases between the two ends. The DNA for the CDR3 is TGTGCCAGCAGTTTAGGCCAGGGGGGGACCGGGGAGCTGTTTTTT. Its translation: CASSLGQGGTGELFF.

V usage is TRBV5-6 and J usage is TRBJ2-7; D may be TRBD1 (6 bases). The germline gives CDR1 SGHDT, CDR2 YYEEEE. Deletions cut 4 bases from V and 0 bases from J, with 11 bases between. This CDR3 is built from 14 residues. CDR3 bases: TGTGCCAGCAGCCCAGGGGTCCCCTCCTACGAGCAGTACGTC. The encoded protein is CASSPGVPSYEQYV.